The 24 T cell receptor beta chains below were found in one sample sequenced in a study of shared clonotypes between healthy human individuals. The method was immunoSEQ multiplex PCR; TCRdb's version includes in-frame clones alone and lacks a portion of them. The sample has about 1.4 million clones; 96% are singletons. Sequenced material: naive CD4+ T cells sorted from blood. Subset noted: CD45RA+ positively selected. Receptors originate from a man aged 25-45 years in good health.

The chain recombines TRBV5-4 with TRBJ2-3; D uncertain. The CDR3 loop spans 15 amino acids. The ends were cut back, 4 bases at V and 2 bases at J, with 14 bases in the middle. The germline V gene has CDR1 SGHNT and CDR2 YYREEE (reference sequence). CDR3 in amino acids: CASSPDRVYTDTQYF. The CDR3 region has the DNA TGTGCCAGCAGCCCAGACCGGGTTTACACAGATACGCAGTATTTT.

The V call is TRBV27, the J call TRBJ1-1, with 7 bases matching TRBD1. Germline CDR1 reads MNHEY; CDR2 reads SMNVEV (reference sequence). The V gene end was trimmed by 8 bases and the J gene end by 0 bases; junction bases not matched to a gene: 9. This CDR3 region has 15 residues. CDR3 nucleotide sequence: TGTGCCAGCGGGAGGGACAGATTGTTGAACACTGAAGCTTTCTTT. Residues: CASGRDRLLNTEAFF.

This chain uses TRBV19 with TRBJ1-1; D is possibly TRBD1 (5 bases). The CDR3 loop spans 11 amino acids. Trimming took 10 bases from V and 1 from J, leaving 7 bases between them. Germline V gives CDR1 LNHDA, CDR2 SQIVND (reference sequence). The CDR3 protein is CATTGNTEAFF. DNA for the CDR3: TGTGCCACTACAGGGAACACTGAAGCTTTCTTT.

This chain uses TRBV27 with TRBJ2-7; 11 positions agree with TRBD2. The V and J ends lost 4 bases and 2 bases, in that order; junction bases with no gene match: 1. CDR3 size: 14 residues. Germline CDR1 is MNHEY and CDR2 is SMNVEV (reference sequence). CDR3 protein: CASSWTSGPYEQYF. As DNA, the CDR3 is TGTGCCAGCAGTTGGACTAGCGGGCCCTACGAGCAGTACTTC.

The V gene is TRBV10-1, the J gene TRBJ2-7, with 8 bases aligning to TRBD2. Germline values: CDR1 WNHNN, CDR2 SYGVQD (reference sequence). This CDR3 has 14 amino acids. V gave up 2 bases and J gave up 2 bases; unmatched junction bases: 2. The CDR3 bases are TGCGCCAGCAGTGAGGCTAGCGGGCCCTACGAGCAGTACTTC. This gives the protein CASSEASGPYEQYF.

The gene calls are TRBV5-5 and TRBJ1-4, with D uncertain. The CDR3 is 15 amino acids. The germline gives CDR1 SGHKS, CDR2 YYEKEE (reference sequence). The ends were cut back, 4 bases at V and 5 bases at J, with 15 bases in the middle. The CDR3 DNA is TGTGCCAGCAGCAATACTGGAAGGATCAATGAAAAACTGTTTTTT. This sequence encodes CASSNTGRINEKLFF.

The chain couples TRBV5-1 to TRBJ2-2; D call uncertain. This CDR3 comprises 13 residues. V shed 4 bases and J shed 0 bases, with 4 bases lying between them. Per germline, CDR1 SGHRS and CDR2 YFSETQ. The CDR3 loop is CASSTANTGELFF. In DNA form, the CDR3 reads TGCGCCAGCAGCACCGCGAACACCGGGGAGCTGTTTTTT.

The CDR3 region has the DNA TGTGCCAGCAGCTTAGGTTCAGCCCTTAGCACAGATACGCAGTATTTT. It translates to CASSLGSALSTDTQYF. The chain recombines TRBV7-6 with TRBJ2-3; D is unresolved. Trimming pared 1 base from V and 0 bases from J, leaving 11 bases between. Per germline, CDR1 SGHVS and CDR2 FNYEAQ. This CDR3 is built from 16 residues.

This chain joins TRBV5-1 and TRBJ2-1, with a tentative D call TRBD2 (5 bases). V lost 4 bases, J lost 7 bases, and 15 bases lay in between. CDR1 and CDR2 (germline): SGHRS, YFSETQ. The CDR3 has 14 residues. The CDR3: CASSLDTQRNEQFF. For the CDR3, the DNA is TGCGCCAGCAGCCTAGACACCCAGCGGAATGAGCAGTTCTTC.

The chain employs TRBV10-3 and TRBJ2-7; a possible D gene is TRBD1 (5 bases). CDR1 and CDR2 from the germline V gene are ENHRY and SYGVKD. Trimming left V 6 bases short and J 5 bases short, with 17 bases between. This CDR3 region has 14 residues. The CDR3 region has the DNA TGTGCCATCAGATCCTCGTGGGGCGGTGACGAGCAGTACTTC. It specifies CAIRSSWGGDEQYF.

J is TRBJ2-7 and V is TRBV7-9, with TRBD1 as a possible D gene (6 bases). The CDR3 extends over 17 amino acids. CDR1 and CDR2 (germline): SEHNR, FQNEAQ (reference sequence). Trimming pared 3 bases from V and 1 base from J, leaving 19 bases between. CDR3 bases: TGTGCCAGCAGCTTGGCCCTCAACAGGGTTGGGTCCTACGAGCAGTACTTC. Its translation is CASSLALNRVGSYEQYF.

This clone was observed a single time. The chain recombines TRBV4-3 with TRBJ1-3; D may be TRBD1 (6 bases). Trimming took off 5 bases at V and 2 bases at J, with 13 bases between the two ends. This CDR3 is 15 amino acids long. Looked up from germline, CDR1 is LGHNA and CDR2 is YSLEER. The CDR3 DNA sequence: TGCGCCAGCAGCGTATTGGGGGGCCCTGGAAACACCATATATTTT. The encoded protein is CASSVLGGPGNTIYF.

This chain connects TRBV28 to TRBJ1-2, with D possibly TRBD1 on 5 matching bases. V was pared by 5 bases and J by 3 bases, with 19 bases between. The germline V gene encodes CDR1 MDHEN and CDR2 SYDVKM. The CDR3 totals 16 residues. CDR3 sequence reads: CASSPNRVVGDYGYTF. CDR3 in DNA: TGTGCCAGCAGTCCCAATCGGGTGGTAGGGGACTATGGCTACACCTTC.

The chain recombines TRBV7-2 with TRBJ1-1; D uncertain. This CDR3 is 13 amino acids long. V was pared by 2 bases and J by 1 base, with 5 bases between. Germline assignment: CDR1 SGHTA and CDR2 FQGNSA. In DNA form, the CDR3 reads TGTGCCAGCAGCTTAAAATGGAACACTGAAGCTTTCTTT. Residues: CASSLKWNTEAFF.

The rearrangement uses TRBV27 and TRBJ1-2, with TRBD1 matching 8 bases. CDR1 is MNHEY and CDR2 is SMNVEV in the germline V gene (reference sequence). The V gene end was trimmed by 5 bases and the J gene end by 3 bases; junction bases not matched to a gene: 2. The CDR3 covers 13 residues. For the CDR3, the DNA is TGTGCCAGCAGTCAGACAGGGGACTATGGCTACACCTTC. Protein: CASSQTGDYGYTF.

The gene calls are TRBV21-1 and TRBJ1-1; the table's D call, TRBD1, has no DNA check behind it. TRBV21-1 is described as a pseudogene. CDR3 length: 16 amino acids. CDR3 region: CAGQPEPGGVGTEAFF. The CDR3 DNA reads TGTGCCGGCCAACCTGAGCCAGGGGGCGTGGGGACTGAAGCTTTCTTT.

This chain links TRBV7-6 with TRBJ2-3; D may correspond to TRBD1 or TRBD2 (5 bases each). This CDR3 has 17 residues. CDR1 is SGHVS and CDR2 is FNYEAQ in the germline V gene. V lost 1 base, J lost 6 bases, and 20 bases lay in between. The DNA for the CDR3 is TGTGCCAGCAGCTTAGTGGGGCCAGTAGGTGGCGGGGATACGCAGTATTTT. It specifies CASSLVGPVGGGDTQYF.

The chain uses TRBV5-1 and TRBJ2-6; the D is unclear. The CDR3 spans 21 residues. Trimming took off 0 bases at V and 1 base at J, with 23 bases between the two ends. Germline assignment: CDR1 SGHRS and CDR2 YFSETQ. The DNA of the CDR3 is TGCGCCAGCAGCTTGGCCCACTATCGAAAAGGTCGTAGATCTGGGGCCAACGTCCTGACTTTC. Protein sequence: CASSLAHYRKGRRSGANVLTF.

This chain uses TRBV27 with TRBJ1-5; D unclear. This CDR3 is built from 17 residues. With 6 bases removed from V and 5 bases from J, the gap between germline ends came to 23 bases. Germline CDR1 is MNHEY and CDR2 is SMNVEV (reference sequence). CDR3 bases: TGTGCCAGCAGACTCCGAACGGGTGACGGGCGGTATCAGCCCCAGCATTTT. It encodes CASRLRTGDGRYQPQHF.

CDR3 in DNA: TGTGCCAGCAGCTCCATCGATCGTATGAGCACAGATACGCAGTATTTT. This translates into CASSSIDRMSTDTQYF. The V call is TRBV5-4, the J call TRBJ2-3; D unresolved. Trimming took off 3 bases at V and 0 bases at J, with 14 bases between the two ends. The CDR3 covers 16 residues. Germline loops: CDR1 SGHNT, CDR2 YYREEE (reference sequence).

The genes are TRBV6-6 and TRBJ1-5; D gene ambiguous. This CDR3 region has 13 residues. Trimming pared 11 bases from V and 3 bases from J, leaving 14 bases between. Germline loops: CDR1 MNHNY, CDR2 SVGAGI (reference sequence). CDR3 in DNA: TGTGCCGCCGGCCGGGAAATCAATCAGCCCCAGCATTTT. This gives the protein CAAGREINQPQHF.

This sequence joins TRBV28 and TRBJ1-5, with D perhaps TRBD1 (5 bases). CDR1 MDHEN and CDR2 SYDVKM come from the germline V gene. This CDR3 comprises 15 residues. The V end lost 5 bases, the J end lost 4 bases, and 15 bases lay between the germline ends. The CDR3 DNA follows: TGTGCCAGCAGTCCCCCCTCAGGGCGGAATCAGCCCCAGCATTTT. It specifies CASSPPSGRNQPQHF.

The chain combines TRBV28 with TRBJ2-7; a possible D gene is TRBD1 (6 bases). The CDR3 totals 14 residues. Germline V gene sequence: CDR1 MDHEN, CDR2 SYDVKM. V lost 4 bases to trimming and J lost 2 bases, with 12 bases between them. The CDR3 DNA is TGTGCCAGCAGTTCTACAGGGTTCACCTACGAGCAGTACTTC. Encoded protein: CASSSTGFTYEQYF.

This clone was observed a few times. The chain carries TRBV5-4 and TRBJ2-2; the D is unclear. CDR1 and CDR2 from the germline V gene are SGHNT and YYREEE (reference sequence). V was shortened by 0 bases and J by 5 bases, with 14 bases between the two germline ends. The CDR3 has 16 residues. The CDR3 reads CASSLALGLGTGELFF. DNA for the CDR3: TGTGCCAGCAGCTTGGCCCTTGGGTTGGGTACCGGGGAGCTGTTTTTT.